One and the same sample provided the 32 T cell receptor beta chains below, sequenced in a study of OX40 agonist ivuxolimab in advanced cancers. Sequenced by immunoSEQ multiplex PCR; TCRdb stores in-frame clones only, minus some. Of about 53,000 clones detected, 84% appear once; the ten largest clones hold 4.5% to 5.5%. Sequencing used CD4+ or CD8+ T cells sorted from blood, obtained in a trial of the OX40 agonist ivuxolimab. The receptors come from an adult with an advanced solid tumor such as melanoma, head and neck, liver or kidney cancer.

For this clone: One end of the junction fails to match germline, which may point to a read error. The CDR3 is CASTLHADYGYTF. The CDR3 region has the DNA TGTGCCAGCACCTTACACGCTGACTATGGCTACACCTTC. The rearrangement joins TRBV7-9 to TRBJ1-2, with no clear D. The CDR3 runs 13 residues. Germline V gene data show CDR1 as SEHNR and CDR2 as FQNEAQ (reference sequence). The variable domain in full, with the rest retrieved from reference TRBV7-9 and TRBJ1-2, is DTGVSQNPRHKITKRGQNVTFRCDPISEHNRLYWYRQTLGQGPEFLTYFQNEAQLEKSRLLSDRFSAERPKGSFSTLEIQRTEQGDSAMYLCASTLHADYGYTFGSGTRLTVV.

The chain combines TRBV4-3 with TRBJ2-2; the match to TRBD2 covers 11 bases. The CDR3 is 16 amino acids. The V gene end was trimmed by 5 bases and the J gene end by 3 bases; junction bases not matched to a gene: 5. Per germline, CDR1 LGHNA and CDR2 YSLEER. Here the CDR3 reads CASSGELAGDTGELFF. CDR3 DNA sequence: TGCGCCAGCAGCGGTGAACTAGCGGGAGACACCGGGGAGCTGTTTTTT.

The CDR3 region is CASKDSPSGNTIYF. CDR3 in DNA: TGTGCCAGCAAGGACAGCCCCTCTGGAAACACCATATATTTT. The V gene is TRBV6-6, the J gene TRBJ1-3; weak D call: TRBD1 (6 bases). Germline CDR1 MNHNY, CDR2 SVGAGI (reference sequence). V was pared by 7 bases and J by 0 bases, with 10 bases between. The CDR3 has 14 amino acids.

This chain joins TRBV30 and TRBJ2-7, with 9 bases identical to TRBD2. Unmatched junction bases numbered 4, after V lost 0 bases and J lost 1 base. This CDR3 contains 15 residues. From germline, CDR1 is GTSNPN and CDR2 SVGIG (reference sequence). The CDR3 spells CAWSVRLAGSYEQYF. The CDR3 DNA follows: TGTGCCTGGAGTGTACGTCTAGCGGGATCCTACGAGCAGTACTTC.

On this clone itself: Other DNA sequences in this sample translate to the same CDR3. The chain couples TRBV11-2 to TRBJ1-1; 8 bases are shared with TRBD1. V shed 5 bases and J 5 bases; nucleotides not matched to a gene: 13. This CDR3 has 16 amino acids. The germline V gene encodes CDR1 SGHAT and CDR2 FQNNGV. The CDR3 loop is CASSPGQGSGRTEAFF. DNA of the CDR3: TGTGCCAGCAGCCCCGGACAGGGATCCGGACGGACTGAAGCTTTCTTT.

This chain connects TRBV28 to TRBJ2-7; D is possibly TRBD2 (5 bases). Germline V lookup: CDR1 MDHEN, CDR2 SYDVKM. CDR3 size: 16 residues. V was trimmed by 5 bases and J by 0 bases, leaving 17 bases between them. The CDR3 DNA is TGTGCCAGCAGTCCCCAGAGAGCGGATGCCTCCTACGAGCAGTACTTC. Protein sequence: CASSPQRADASYEQYF.

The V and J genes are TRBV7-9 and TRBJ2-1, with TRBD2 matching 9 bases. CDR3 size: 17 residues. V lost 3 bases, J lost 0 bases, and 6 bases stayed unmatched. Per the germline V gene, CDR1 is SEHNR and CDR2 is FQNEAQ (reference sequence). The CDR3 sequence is CASSLSLAGVSYNEQFF. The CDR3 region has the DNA TGTGCCAGCAGCTTGTCCTTAGCGGGAGTCTCCTACAATGAGCAGTTCTTC.

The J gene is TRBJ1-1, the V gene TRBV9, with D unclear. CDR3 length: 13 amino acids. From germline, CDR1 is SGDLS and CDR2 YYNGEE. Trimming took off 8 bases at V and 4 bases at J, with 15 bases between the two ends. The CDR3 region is CASSPRGITEAFF. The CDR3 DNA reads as TGTGCCAGTAGTCCCCGGGGTATCACTGAAGCTTTCTTT.

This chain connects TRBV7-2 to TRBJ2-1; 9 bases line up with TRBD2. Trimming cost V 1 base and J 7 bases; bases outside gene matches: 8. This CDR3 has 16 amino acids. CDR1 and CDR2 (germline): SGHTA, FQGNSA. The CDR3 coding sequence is TGTGCCAGCAGCTTAGTTTGGCGGGAGGGCCAGAATGAGCAGTTCTTC. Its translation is CASSLVWREGQNEQFF.

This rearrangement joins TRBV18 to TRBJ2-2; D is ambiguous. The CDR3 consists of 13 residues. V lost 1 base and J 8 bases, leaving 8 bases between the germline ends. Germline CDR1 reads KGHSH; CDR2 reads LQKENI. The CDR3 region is CASSPRSLGELFF. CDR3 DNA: TGTGCCAGCTCACCACGCTCCTTGGGGGAGCTGTTTTTT.

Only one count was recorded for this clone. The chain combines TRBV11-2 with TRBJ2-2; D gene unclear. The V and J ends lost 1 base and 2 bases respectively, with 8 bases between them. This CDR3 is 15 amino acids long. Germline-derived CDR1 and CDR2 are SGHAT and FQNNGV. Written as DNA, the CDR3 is TGTGCCAGCAGCTTAGGAGCAGGAAACACCGGGGAGCTGTTTTTT. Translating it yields CASSLGAGNTGELFF.

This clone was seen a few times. The chain's CDR3 is CASSWTSGANTGELFF. The CDR3 coding sequence is TGTGCCAGCAGCTGGACTAGCGGGGCGAACACCGGGGAGCTGTTTTTT. The gene calls are TRBV11-1 and TRBJ2-2, with 12 bases fitting TRBD2. V lost 4 bases and J lost 0; bases outside the gene matches: 0. This CDR3 has 16 residues. The germline CDR1 and CDR2 sequences are SGHAT and FQDESV (reference sequence). The variable domain in full, completed from reference TRBV11-1 and TRBJ2-2, reads EAEVAQSPRYKITEKSQAVAFWCDPISGHATLYWYRQILGQGPELLVQFQDESVVDDSQLPKDRFSAERLKGVDSTLKIQPAELGDSAMYLCASSWTSGANTGELFFGEGSRLTVL.

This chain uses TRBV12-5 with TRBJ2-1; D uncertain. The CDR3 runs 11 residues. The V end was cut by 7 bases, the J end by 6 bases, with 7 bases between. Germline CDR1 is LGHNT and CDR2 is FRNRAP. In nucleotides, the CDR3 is TGTGCTAGTGCCCAGGCCAATGAGCAGTTCTTC. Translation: CASAQANEQFF.

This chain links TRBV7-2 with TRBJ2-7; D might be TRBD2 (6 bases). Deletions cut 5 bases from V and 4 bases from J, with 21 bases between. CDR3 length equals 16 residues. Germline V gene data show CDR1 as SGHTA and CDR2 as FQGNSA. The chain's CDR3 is CASSERAGSLTYEQYF. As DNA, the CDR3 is TGTGCCAGCAGCGAAAGGGCGGGGTCCTTAACTTACGAGCAGTACTTC.

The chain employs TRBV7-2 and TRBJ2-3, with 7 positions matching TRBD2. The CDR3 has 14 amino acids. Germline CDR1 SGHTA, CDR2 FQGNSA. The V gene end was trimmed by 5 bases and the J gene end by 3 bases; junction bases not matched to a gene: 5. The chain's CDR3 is CASSAGLGTDTQYF. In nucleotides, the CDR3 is TGTGCCAGCAGCGCCGGACTAGGAACAGATACGCAGTATTTT.

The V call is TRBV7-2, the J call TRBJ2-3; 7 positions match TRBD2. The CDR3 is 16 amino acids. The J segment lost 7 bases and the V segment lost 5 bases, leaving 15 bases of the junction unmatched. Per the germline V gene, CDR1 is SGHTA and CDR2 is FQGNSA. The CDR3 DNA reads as TGTGCCAGCAGCCCGAATGGGCGGGAGTCACTGAATACGCAGTATTTT. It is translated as CASSPNGRESLNTQYF.

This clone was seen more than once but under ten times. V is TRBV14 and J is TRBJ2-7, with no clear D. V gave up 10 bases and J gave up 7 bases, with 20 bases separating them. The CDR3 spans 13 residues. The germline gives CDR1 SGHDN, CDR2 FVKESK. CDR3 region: CATSPSRVSEQYF. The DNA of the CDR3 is TGTGCCACCAGTCCGTCGCGTGTGTCAGAGCAGTACTTC.

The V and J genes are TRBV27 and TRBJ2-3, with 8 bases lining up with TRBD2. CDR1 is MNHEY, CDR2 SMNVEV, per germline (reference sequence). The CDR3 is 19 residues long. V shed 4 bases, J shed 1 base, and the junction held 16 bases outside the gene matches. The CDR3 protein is CASSSFVRRAGGGTDTQYF. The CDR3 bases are TGTGCCAGCAGTTCCTTCGTGCGTCGGGCGGGAGGCGGCACAGATACGCAGTATTTT.

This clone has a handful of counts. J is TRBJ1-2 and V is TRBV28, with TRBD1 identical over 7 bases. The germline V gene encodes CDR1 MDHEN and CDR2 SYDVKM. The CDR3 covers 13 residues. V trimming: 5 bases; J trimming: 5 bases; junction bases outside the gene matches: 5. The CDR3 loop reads CASSLGTVYGYTF. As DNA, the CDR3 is TGTGCCAGCAGTCTAGGGACAGTTTATGGCTACACCTTC.

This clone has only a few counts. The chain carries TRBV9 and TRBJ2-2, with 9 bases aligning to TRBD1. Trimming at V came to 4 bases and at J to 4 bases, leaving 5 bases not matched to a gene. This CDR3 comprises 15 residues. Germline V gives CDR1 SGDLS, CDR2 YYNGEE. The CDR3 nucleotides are TGTGCCAGCAGCATTCTGACAGGGGGCACCGGGGAGCTGTTTTTT. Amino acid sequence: CASSILTGGTGELFF.

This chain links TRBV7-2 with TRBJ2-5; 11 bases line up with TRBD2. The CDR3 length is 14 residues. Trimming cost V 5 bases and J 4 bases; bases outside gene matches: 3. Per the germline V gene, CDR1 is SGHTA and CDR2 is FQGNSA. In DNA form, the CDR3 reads TGTGCCAGCAGCCCGGGACTAGCGGTAGAGACCCAGTACTTC. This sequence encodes CASSPGLAVETQYF.

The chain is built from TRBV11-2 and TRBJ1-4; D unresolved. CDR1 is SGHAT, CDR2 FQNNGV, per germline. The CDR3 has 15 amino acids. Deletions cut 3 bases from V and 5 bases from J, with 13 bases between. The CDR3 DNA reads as TGTGCCAGCAGCTTGGTTTGGTCCCCAAATGAAAAACTGTTTTTT. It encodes CASSLVWSPNEKLFF.

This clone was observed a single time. CDR3 in amino acids: CASSLVGNRETQYF. The DNA of the CDR3 is TGTGCCAGCAGCTTAGTCGGCAACCGAGAGACCCAGTACTTC. V is TRBV5-5 and J is TRBJ2-5; D unclear. V shed 2 bases and J shed 4 bases, with 12 bases lying between them. In germline, CDR1 is SGHKS, CDR2 YYEKEE (reference sequence). This CDR3 has 14 residues.

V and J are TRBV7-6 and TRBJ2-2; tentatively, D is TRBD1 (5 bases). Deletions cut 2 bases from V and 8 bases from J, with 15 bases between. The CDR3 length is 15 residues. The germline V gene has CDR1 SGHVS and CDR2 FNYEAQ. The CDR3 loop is CASSLIRQPSGELFF. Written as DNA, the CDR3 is TGTGCCAGCAGCTTAATACGACAGCCCTCTGGGGAGCTGTTTTTT.

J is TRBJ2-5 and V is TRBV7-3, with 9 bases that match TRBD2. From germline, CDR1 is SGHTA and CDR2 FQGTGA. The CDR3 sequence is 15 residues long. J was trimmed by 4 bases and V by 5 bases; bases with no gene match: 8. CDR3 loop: CASSMGLAGGETQYF. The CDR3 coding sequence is TGTGCCAGCAGCATGGGACTAGCCGGGGGAGAGACCCAGTACTTC.

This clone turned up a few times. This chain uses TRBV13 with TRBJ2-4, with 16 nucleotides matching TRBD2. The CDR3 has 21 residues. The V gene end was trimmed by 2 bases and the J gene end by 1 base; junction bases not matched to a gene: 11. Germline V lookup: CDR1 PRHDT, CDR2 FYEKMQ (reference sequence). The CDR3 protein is CASSLWSPGLAGGLAKNIQYF. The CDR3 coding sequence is TGTGCCAGCAGCTTATGGTCCCCGGGACTAGCGGGAGGGTTGGCCAAAAACATTCAGTACTTC.

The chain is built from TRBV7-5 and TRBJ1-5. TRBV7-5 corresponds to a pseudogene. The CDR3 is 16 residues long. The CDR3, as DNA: TGTGTCAGAAGCTTGGCCCCCGGGGGGGTGTATCAGCCCCAGCATTTT. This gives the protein CVRSLAPGGVYQPQHF.

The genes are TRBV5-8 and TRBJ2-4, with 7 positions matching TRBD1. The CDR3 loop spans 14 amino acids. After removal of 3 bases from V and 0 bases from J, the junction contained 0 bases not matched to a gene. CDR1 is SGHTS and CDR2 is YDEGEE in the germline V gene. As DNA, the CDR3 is TGTGCCAGCAGCTACAGGGGAGCCAAAAACATTCAGTACTTC. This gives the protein CASSYRGAKNIQYF.

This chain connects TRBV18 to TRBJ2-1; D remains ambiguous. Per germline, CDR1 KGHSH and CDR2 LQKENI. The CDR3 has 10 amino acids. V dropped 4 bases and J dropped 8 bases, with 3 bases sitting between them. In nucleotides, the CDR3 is TGTGCCAGCTCACGGGATGAGCAGTTCTTC. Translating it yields CASSRDEQFF.

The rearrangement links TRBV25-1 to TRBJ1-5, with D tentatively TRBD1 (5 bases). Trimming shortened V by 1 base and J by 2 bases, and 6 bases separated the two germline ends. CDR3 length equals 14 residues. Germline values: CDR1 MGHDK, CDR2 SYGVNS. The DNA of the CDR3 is TGTGCCAGCAGTGAATCGGGGGGCAATCAGCCCCAGCATTTT. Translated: CASSESGGNQPQHF.

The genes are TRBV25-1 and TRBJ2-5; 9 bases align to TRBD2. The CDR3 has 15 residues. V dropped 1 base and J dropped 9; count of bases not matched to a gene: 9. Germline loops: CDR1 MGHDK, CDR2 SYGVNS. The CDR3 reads CASSEFTRERGAQYF. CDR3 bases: TGTGCCAGCAGTGAATTTACGAGGGAGCGGGGGGCCCAGTACTTC.

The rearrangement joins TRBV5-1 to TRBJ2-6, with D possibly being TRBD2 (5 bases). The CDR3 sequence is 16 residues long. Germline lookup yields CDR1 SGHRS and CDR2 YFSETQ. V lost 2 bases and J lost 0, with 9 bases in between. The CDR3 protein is CASSFGLSSGANVLTF. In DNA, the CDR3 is TGCGCCAGCAGCTTCGGACTGAGCTCTGGGGCCAACGTCCTGACTTTC.